The rows below give T cell receptor beta chains drawn from one sample of a study of T-cell memory formation after mild COVID-19. TCRdb ran MiXCR on the 5' RACE reads and lists one entry per CDR3 protein. The data hold 40,000 to 55,000 distinct CDR3 sequences, with roughly 7.2% observed a single time. Sequenced: PBMCs or a T cell subset sorted from them (not recorded which). The source of these receptors is a man younger than 35 who had mild COVID-19 (a few samples of this study predate the infection). Cell type and time point are not known. CDR3s include the opening cysteine and the closing phenylalanine or tryptophan. Each record gives: D gene, J gene, clone size, V gene, CDR3 DNA, CDR3 protein. D genes are given only for firm matches. Not all rows give a size; the values are once, few, many and, for expanded clones, a class.

>-|TRBJ1-1|-|TRBV12-3/TRBV12-4
TGTGCCAGCAGCCCAGAACACCACACTGAAGCTTTCTTT
CASSPEHHTEAFF
>TRBD2|TRBJ2-3|-|TRBV14
TGTGCCAGCAGCCAAGGCCTAGCGGGGCCCACAGATACGCAGTATTTT
CASSQGLAGPTDTQYF
>TRBD1|TRBJ2-1|-|TRBV20-1
TGCAGTGCCGACCGGGACAGGGTCTATAATGAGCAGTTCTTC
CSADRDRVYNEQFF
>-|TRBJ2-7|-|TRBV27
TGTGCCAGCAGACGAAAACCACAGGCCTACGAGCAGTACTTC
CASRRKPQAYEQYF
>-|TRBJ2-5|many|TRBV20-1
TGCAGTGCTCGAGGGACGCCAAAAGAGACCCAGTACTTC
CSARGTPKETQYF
>-|TRBJ2-5|-|TRBV9
TGTGCCAGCAGCGCCCCGGGTGGGGGAAATGAAGAGACCCAGTACTTC
CASSAPGGGNEETQYF
>TRBD1|TRBJ2-7|few|TRBV6-5
TGTGCCAGCAGCCCGACAGGGCTGTACGAGCAGTACTTC
CASSPTGLYEQYF
>-|TRBJ2-4|many|TRBV23-1
TGCGCCAGCAGTCAATTTAAGTCGGCCAAAAACATTCAGTACTTC
CASSQFKSAKNIQYF
>-|TRBJ2-1|-|TRBV11-3
TGTGCCAGCAGCTTACGGGGCGATGAGCAGTTCTTC
CASSLRGDEQFF
>-|TRBJ2-1|many|TRBV4-3
TGCGCCAGCAGCCAAGATCCGGTAGGGTCGTCGGGTGAGCAGTTCTTC
CASSQDPVGSSGEQFF
>-|TRBJ2-3|-|TRBV11-3
TGTGCCAGCAGCTTGGGCTTAAGGCGGGCAAGAGCCCCAGATACGCAGTATTTT
CASSLGLRRARAPDTQYF
>TRBD2|TRBJ2-1|few|TRBV11-2
TGTGCCAGCAGTTCCTCGGGGGGGGCCAGGTACAATGAGCAGTTCTTC
CASSSSGGARYNEQFF
>-|TRBJ2-6|few|TRBV19
TGTGCCAGTAGATCAAGGGATATTGGGGCCAACGTCCTGACTTTC
CASRSRDIGANVLTF
>TRBD1|TRBJ1-5|-|TRBV24-1
TGTGCCACCAGTGAGACAGGGCTGCAGCCCCAGCATTTT
CATSETGLQPQHF
>TRBD1|TRBJ1-1|few|TRBV9
TGTGCCAGCAGCGTCACCGGGACAGGGCGCTCTGAAGCTTTCTTT
CASSVTGTGRSEAFF
>TRBD1|TRBJ1-5|few|TRBV12-3/TRBV12-4
TGTGCCAGCAGTTCGAAACGACAGGGGCATCAGCCCCAGCATTTT
CASSSKRQGHQPQHF
>-|TRBJ1-1|few|TRBV15
TGTGCCACCAGCACCACCATGAACACTGAAGCTTTCTTT
CATSTTMNTEAFF
>-|TRBJ1-2|few|TRBV24-1
TGTGCCACCAGTGACCACACGGGAACTAACTATGGCTACACCTTC
CATSDHTGTNYGYTF
>-|TRBJ2-4|few|TRBV4-3
TGCGCCAGCAGCCAGGGGGTGACTAACGAAAACATTCAGTACTTC
CASSQGVTNENIQYF
>TRBD1|TRBJ1-2|-|TRBV20-1
TGCAGTGCTAGACGGGACAGGGGGTTAAATGGCTACACCTTC
CSARRDRGLNGYTF
>-|TRBJ2-5|-|TRBV29-1
TGCAGCGTTGGGGTAGGGGGGCCGTACCAAGAGACCCAGTACTTC
CSVGVGGPYQETQYF
>TRBD2|TRBJ2-1|few|TRBV28
TGTGCCAGCATCTCCGCCGGGGGGGCCTACAATGAGCAGTTCTTC
CASISAGGAYNEQFF
>-|TRBJ2-3|-|TRBV5-1
TGCGCCAGCAGCTCCCAGGGTGGAGGGGGGGCCTCGGATACGCAGTATTTT
CASSSQGGGGASDTQYF
>-|TRBJ1-2|few|TRBV12-3/TRBV12-4
TGTGCCAGCAGTTTGCACCGCTATGGCTACACCTTC
CASSLHRYGYTF
>-|TRBJ2-2|many|TRBV5-1
TGCGCCAGCAGCTCAAAGAGTGCCGGGGAGCTGTTTTTT
CASSSKSAGELFF
>TRBD1|TRBJ2-5|few|TRBV7-2
TGTGCCAGCAGCCCGGGACAGGTTCAAGAGACCCAGTACTTC
CASSPGQVQETQYF